The 2 T cell receptor beta chains in this list originate from one sample, sequenced in a study of CD8+ T cells in alopecia areata. Reverse transcribed after extraction, RNA yielded cDNA as the sequencing template. Assay used: immunoSEQ multiplex PCR; TCRdb lists only in-frame clones, some missing. The table lists 200,000 to 250,000 clones, roughly 57% of them singletons. The sample was CD4+ T cells sorted from blood, taken at week 0. These receptors were obtained from a human donor with alopecia areata.

V is TRBV15 and J is TRBJ1-2; D not certain. The CDR3 sequence is 15 residues long. V lost 5 bases to trimming and J lost 0 bases, with 13 bases between them. Germline V gene data show CDR1 as LNHNV and CDR2 as YYDKDF (reference sequence). For the CDR3, the DNA is TGTGCCACCAGCGGTGGCTCGACTTCTAACTATGGCTACACCTTC. Its translation is CATSGGSTSNYGYTF.

This clone was detected a few times. The chain uses TRBV30 and TRBJ1-1; D unresolved. The CDR3 totals 11 residues. The germline CDR1 and CDR2 sequences are GTSNPN and SVGIG (reference sequence). V was clipped by 3 bases and J by 9 bases, with 11 bases between them. CDR3 residues: CAWRRDYQAFF. The CDR3 DNA reads as TGTGCCTGGAGGAGGGATTATCAAGCTTTCTTT.